This T cell receptor beta chain was identified during a study of blood T cell repertoires in COVID-19. Overall study: The analysed material was cDNA or gDNA that came from T cells, B-cell-depleted T cells, or PBMCs.

Clones were sequenced by immunoSEQ multiplex PCR, and TCRdb holds only the in-frame ones, with some missing. The sample lists a few hundred thousand clones; around 85% were seen once. The TCR sequence derives from a woman between 40 and 50 years old with acute COVID-19. Sequenced input: PBMCs or T cells enriched from blood (not recorded which).

The DNA for the CDR3 is TGCGCCAGCAGCCCAGGGCTAACTAGCGGGAGTATAGACGAGCAGTACTTC. It translates to CASSPGLTSGSIDEQYF. The chain links TRBV5-1 to TRBJ2-7; TRBD2 matches at 11 bases. The V gene end was trimmed by 4 bases and the J gene end by 5 bases; junction bases not matched to a gene: 14. The CDR3 sequence is 17 residues long. CDR1 is SGHRS and CDR2 is YFSETQ in the germline V gene.